This is a list of T cell receptor beta chains from one sample in a study of Graves' ophthalmopathy and Graves' hyperthyroidism. TCRdb re-analysed the multiplex PCR reads in MiXCR, keeping a single row per CDR3 protein. The sample yields about 640,000 distinct CDR3 sequences, 35% to 50% seen once. Sequences were obtained from peripheral blood. The receptors were gathered from an adult man with Graves' ophthalmopathy. CDR3s include the opening cysteine and the closing phenylalanine or tryptophan. The D gene is left open where the match is weak. Rows give clone size only sometimes, using once, few, many, or a class for an expanded clone.

>TRBJ1-4|once|TRBV25-1|TRBD1
CASSDGDRGEKLFF
TGTGCCAGCAGTGACGGCGACAGGGGTGAAAAACTGTTTTTT
>TRBJ1-2|NA|TRBV29-1|NA
CSVVGRLSGGYTF
TGCAGCGTTGTGGGACGGCTCTCCGGAGGCTACACCTTC
>TRBJ1-2|NA|TRBV4-1|NA
CASSQTTVANYGYTF
TGCGCCAGCAGCCAGACGACGGTTGCTAACTATGGCTACACCTTC
>TRBJ1-1|many|TRBV10-3|NA
CAISESMNTEAFF
TGTGCCATCAGTGAGTCAATGAACACTGAAGCTTTCTTT
>TRBJ2-7|NA|TRBV5-5|TRBD2
CASSQAVFSGDYGQYF
TGCGCCAGCAGCCAAGCTGTTTTTAGCGGGGACTACGGGCAGTACTTC
>TRBJ1-4|NA|TRBV25-1|NA
CASSPRGGVGEKLFF
TGTGCCAGCAGCCCTAGAGGCGGGGTCGGCGAAAAACTGTTTTTT
>TRBJ1-4|many|TRBV12-3/TRBV12-4|TRBD1
CASRTGLGEKLFF
TGTGCCAGCCGGACAGGGCTTGGGGAAAAACTGTTTTTT
>TRBJ2-2|NA|TRBV12-3/TRBV12-4|NA
CASSFGAGRTGELFF
TGTGCCAGCAGTTTTGGGGCCGGACGAACCGGGGAGCTGTTTTTT
>TRBJ1-1|NA|TRBV7-2|NA
CASNPGTAVGVNTEAFF
TGTGCCAGTAACCCGGGGACGGCCGTGGGGGTGAACACTGAAGCTTTCTTT
>TRBJ1-2|NA|TRBV7-2|NA
CASSPVTGNNYGYTF
TGTGCCAGCAGCCCCGTGACAGGAAACAACTATGGCTACACCTTC
>TRBJ1-1|NA|TRBV2|NA
CASLYSGANTEAFF
TGTGCCAGCTTGTATTCGGGGGCGAACACTGAAGCTTTCTTT
>TRBJ1-2|NA|TRBV12-3/TRBV12-4|NA
CASSFYATPEAYGYTF
TGTGCCAGCAGTTTCTACGCGACACCCGAAGCCTACGGCTACACCTTC
>TRBJ2-7|NA|TRBV9|TRBD2
CASSDTSGRAHKQYF
TGTGCCAGCAGCGACACTAGCGGGAGGGCCCATAAGCAGTACTTC
>TRBJ1-2|NA|TRBV11-2|TRBD1
CASSEGAGANYGYTF
TGTGCCAGCAGTGAGGGGGCGGGAGCTAACTATGGCTACACCTTC
>TRBJ2-2|NA|TRBV20-1|NA
CSARGYGELFF
TGCAGTGCTAGGGGATACGGGGAGCTGTTTTTT
>TRBJ2-5|many|TRBV7-9|TRBD2
CASSLAGGIQETQYF
TGTGCCAGCAGCTTAGCGGGAGGGATTCAAGAGACCCAGTACTTC
>TRBJ1-2|NA|TRBV7-2|NA
CASSSVGAPGGGYTF
TGTGCCAGCAGCTCCGTGGGAGCCCCGGGGGGCGGCTACACCTTC
>TRBJ2-7|NA|TRBV25-1|NA
CASSTGTNMGGHEQYF
TGTGCCAGCAGTACAGGGACCAACATGGGGGGCCACGAGCAGTACTTC
>TRBJ2-5|NA|TRBV29-1|NA
CSVEDERGQYF
TGCAGCGTTGAAGATGAAAGGGGACAGTACTTC
>TRBJ1-2|many|TRBV5-1|NA
CASSLGWDKLNGYTF
TGCGCCAGCAGCTTGGGATGGGACAAACTGAATGGCTACACCTTC
>TRBJ2-5|many|TRBV5-1|NA
CASSLVGWGEGETQYF
TGCGCCAGCAGCTTGGTTGGCTGGGGAGAGGGAGAGACCCAGTACTTC
>TRBJ2-7|once|TRBV4-1|NA
CASSQGKGSYEQYF
TGCGCCAGCAGCCAAGGGAAGGGTTCCTACGAGCAGTACTTC
>TRBJ2-7|few|TRBV9|NA
CASSVSFTSFRYEQYF
TGTGCCAGCAGCGTTTCCTTCACTAGCTTCCGCTACGAGCAGTACTTC
>TRBJ2-5|NA|TRBV29-1|NA
CSVGAGDQETQYF
TGCAGTGTAGGGGCAGGGGACCAAGAGACCCAGTACTTC
>TRBJ2-2|NA|TRBV9|TRBD2
CASSVGGGGTGVLFF
TGTGCCAGCAGCGTGGGCGGGGGGGGGACCGGGGTGCTGTTTTTT
>TRBJ1-1|NA|TRBV2|TRBD1
CARSGQGVAEAFF
TGTGCCAGATCGGGACAGGGGGTCGCTGAAGCTTTCTTT
>TRBJ1-5|many|TRBV19|NA
CASTQGQQPQHF
TGTGCCAGTACCCAAGGACAACAGCCCCAGCATTTT
>TRBJ2-2|many|TRBV29-1|TRBD2
CSVYLSGEDSTGELFF
TGCAGCGTTTACCTTAGCGGGGAGGATAGCACCGGGGAGCTGTTTTTT
>TRBJ1-2|many|TRBV19|NA
CASQDPNYGYTF
TGTGCCAGCCAGGACCCGAACTATGGCTACACCTTC
>TRBJ2-5|NA|TRBV7-3|TRBD2
CASSFSGERSETQYF
TGTGCCAGCAGCTTCAGCGGGGAGAGGTCGGAGACCCAGTACTTC
>TRBJ1-1|NA|TRBV10-3|NA
CASMVRRGSEAFF
TGTGCCAGCATGGTCAGGAGGGGTTCTGAAGCTTTCTTT
>TRBJ2-3|few|TRBV10-3|NA
CAISEYTDTQYF
TGTGCCATCAGTGAGTACACAGATACGCAGTATTTT
>TRBJ1-6|many|TRBV19|TRBD1
CASSLTGGDRSYNSPLHF
TGTGCCAGTAGCCTGACAGGGGGCGACCGGTCCTATAATTCACCCCTCCACTTT
>TRBJ2-7|NA|TRBV7-9|NA
CASSAVDSYEQYF
TGCGCCAGCAGCGCTGTGGACTCCTACGAGCAGTACTTC
>TRBJ2-5|NA|TRBV7-6|NA
CASSPNLALGAGETQYF
TGTGCCAGCAGCCCTAATCTAGCGTTGGGGGCGGGAGAGACCCAGTACTTC
>TRBJ2-2|many|TRBV7-8|NA
CASSLLAGGHSTGELFF
TGTGCCAGCAGCTTACTCGCGGGTGGGCATAGCACCGGGGAGCTGTTTTTT
>TRBJ2-7|NA|TRBV12-3/TRBV12-4|NA
CASSLEEGDSYEQYF
TGTGCCAGCTCCCTGGAAGAGGGGGACTCCTACGAGCAGTACTTC
>TRBJ1-2|NA|TRBV20-1|NA
CSAKGGGAYGYTF
TGCAGTGCGAAGGGCGGGGGGGCCTATGGCTACACCTTC
>TRBJ2-7|many|TRBV7-9|TRBD2
CASSPGLAGYEQYF
TGTGCCAGCAGCCCGGGACTAGCCGGCTACGAGCAGTACTTC
>TRBJ2-2|many|TRBV6-6|NA
CASSHISTGELFF
TGTGCCAGCAGTCACATCAGCACCGGGGAGCTGTTTTTT
>TRBJ2-7|NA|TRBV11-3|NA
CASSQTIKVSYEQYF
TGTGCCAGCAGCCAGACTATAAAGGTATCCTACGAGCAGTACTTC
>TRBJ2-5|NA|TRBV10-3|NA
CAISGAEWETQYF
TGTGCCATCAGTGGGGCCGAGTGGGAGACCCAGTACTTC
>TRBJ1-5|NA|TRBV7-4|NA
CASSLRAFSNQPQHF
TGTGCCAGCAGCTTAAGGGCTTTCAGCAATCAGCCCCAGCATTTT
>TRBJ2-5|NA|TRBV27|NA
CAGSSLAGPKTQYF
TGTGCCGGCAGTTCCTTGGCAGGCCCAAAGACCCAGTACTTC
>TRBJ2-7|many|TRBV10-3|NA
CASSYREKQYF
TGTGCCAGCAGTTACAGGGAGAAGCAGTACTTC
>TRBJ2-2|few|TRBV7-9|NA
CASSGRGPGELFF
TGTGCCAGCAGTGGGAGAGGGCCCGGGGAGCTGTTTTTT